One and the same sample provided the 8 T cell receptor beta chains below, sequenced in a study of T cells after yellow fever vaccination. TCRdb fed the 5' RACE reads into MiXCR, producing one record per CDR3 protein. The table lists around 65,000 distinct CDR3 sequences, approximately 5.9% of them singletons. The source was CD4+ T cells sorted from PBMCs, collected approximately 16 days after the first yellow fever vaccination. Receptors were obtained from a man younger than 35 who received the YFV17D yellow fever vaccine.

The sample holds many counts of this clonotype. The CDR3 coding sequence is TGTGCCAGCAGCCAAGATCAAGGGGGGGTAGATACGCAGTATTTT. Translating gives CASSQDQGGVDTQYF. The V call is TRBV3-1, the J call TRBJ2-3, with D tentatively TRBD2 (7 bases). The CDR3 contains 15 residues. Germline V gives CDR1 LGHDT, CDR2 YNNKEL (reference sequence). V lost 0 bases and J lost 5, with 12 bases in between.

This clonotype has ten or more counts. The chain employs TRBV5-1 and TRBJ2-7, with TRBD1 as a possible D gene (6 bases). V was trimmed by 3 bases and J by 9 bases, leaving 13 bases between them. The germline gives CDR1 SGHRS, CDR2 YFSETQ. The CDR3 has 12 residues. CDR3 region: CASSSDRRLQYF. In DNA form, the CDR3 reads TGCGCCAGCAGCTCTGACAGGCGTTTGCAGTACTTC. The full variable domain, completed using reference TRBV5-1 and TRBJ2-7, is KAGVTQTPRYLIKTRGQQVTLSCSPISGHRSVSWYQQTPGQGLQFLFEYFSETQRNKGNFPGRFSGRQFSNSRSEMNVSTLELGDSALYLCASSSDRRLQYFGPGTRLTVT.

This clonotype was seen repeatedly, ten times or more. This sequence joins TRBV7-2 and TRBJ1-5, with 7 bases lining up with TRBD1. This CDR3 spans 14 amino acids. In germline, CDR1 is SGHTA, CDR2 FQGNSA. J lost 11 bases, V lost 2 bases, and 9 bases had no gene match. Here the CDR3 reads CASSLWQGDQAQHF. The CDR3 DNA follows: TGTGCCAGCAGCTTATGGCAGGGGGACCAGGCCCAGCATTTT.

This clonotype was detected many times. The rearrangement joins TRBV20-1 to TRBJ1-5; TRBD1 is a possible D gene (6 bases). The ends were cut back, 2 bases at V and 0 bases at J, with 11 bases in the middle. CDR3 length: 15 amino acids. Germline CDR1 and CDR2: DFQATT and SNEGSKA (reference sequence). The CDR3 sequence: CSARIQGRSNQPQHF. The CDR3 DNA reads TGCAGTGCTAGAATACAGGGACGTAGCAATCAGCCCCAGCATTTT.

In this sample, this clonotype turned up many times. The chain joins TRBV12-3 or TRBV12-4 to TRBJ2-5; perhaps TRBD1 as D (6 bases). The V and J ends lost 2 bases and 7 bases respectively, with 17 bases between them. The CDR3 is 15 amino acids. Here the CDR3 reads CASSLTGSVSGTQYF. The DNA of the CDR3 is TGTGCCAGCAGTTTAACAGGGTCCGTGTCGGGGACCCAGTACTTC.

This clonotype was seen repeatedly, ten times or more. CDR3 coding DNA: TGTGCCAGCAGCCAAGGCATAGGGATGAATGAGCAGTTCTTC. Translated, it gives CASSQGIGMNEQFF. This chain joins TRBV3-1 and TRBJ2-1; the D is unclear. Deletions cut 1 base from V and 7 bases from J, with 11 bases between. Germline CDR1 reads LGHDT; CDR2 reads YNNKEL (reference sequence). The CDR3 spans 14 residues.

There are many counts of this clonotype. V usage is TRBV5-1 and J usage is TRBJ2-2, with D perhaps TRBD1 (5 bases). Germline V gives CDR1 SGHRS, CDR2 YFSETQ. The CDR3 consists of 13 residues. Trimming stripped 2 bases from V and 6 bases from J, with 8 bases between. The CDR3 nucleotides read TGCGCCAGCAGCTTACAGGAATCCGGGGAGCTGTTTTTT. This translates into CASSLQESGELFF.

This clonotype was seen a single time. A read error is possible here, since a much larger clone lies one base away. V usage is TRBV5-1 and J usage is TRBJ2-3, with D possibly matching TRBD1 (5 bases). CDR1 and CDR2 (germline): SGHRS, YFSETQ. This CDR3 comprises 14 residues. The DNA of the CDR3 is TGCGCCAGCAGCCCTCAGGGCTTCACACATACGCAGTATTTT. Its translation: CASSPQGFTHTQYF.